This entry lists 3 T cell receptor beta chains sequenced from one sample in a study of tumour-infiltrating T cells in Burkitt lymphoma (dated by TCRdb to 2018 to 2020). Library preparation was by the immunoSEQ multiplex PCR assay. The table comes from immuneACCESS by way of TCRdb, which keeps in-frame sequences with V and J called. Part of the clones is missing from these tables; in studies checked, under half for an unresolved V gene and the rest for unknown reasons. This sample comprises about 5,600 clones, roughly a sixth of them detected only once. The ten largest clones capture around 15% of the sample. Sequences were obtained from tumor tissue. The receptors stem from a human donor with diffuse large B-cell lymphoma.

This clone was observed a handful of times. The V and J genes are TRBV19 and TRBJ2-5; D is possibly TRBD1 (6 bases). V lost 3 bases to trimming and J lost 1 base, with 12 bases between them. Looked up from germline, CDR1 is LNHDA and CDR2 is SQIVND (reference sequence). This CDR3 contains 15 residues. The CDR3 spells CASSIRGTTQETQYF. As DNA, the CDR3 is TGTGCCAGTAGTATTAGAGGGACAACCCAAGAGACCCAGTACTTC.

The rearrangement links TRBV9 to TRBJ2-3, with D perhaps TRBD1 or TRBD2 (6 bases each). CDR1 and CDR2 from the germline V gene are SGDLS and YYNGEE. Trimming cost V 4 bases and J 3 bases, with 15 bases left between them. This CDR3 region has 15 residues. CDR3 amino acids: CASSQPRGGTDTQYF. CDR3 in DNA: TGTGCCAGCAGCCAACCCAGGGGAGGAACAGATACGCAGTATTTT.

In its sample, this clone was seen a few times. The V and J genes are TRBV7-7 and TRBJ2-5; 8 nucleotides line up with TRBD1. CDR3 size: 15 residues. The trim removed 5 bases at V and 1 base at J, leaving 6 bases unmatched. From germline, CDR1 is SSHAT and CDR2 FNYEAQ (reference sequence). CDR3 DNA sequence: TGTGCCAGCAGCCCTATAGGACAGGGCCAAGAGACCCAGTACTTC. Protein product: CASSPIGQGQETQYF.